In this sample, the clone carrying this TCR beta chain turned up a few times. This entry belongs to a study of blood T cell repertoires in COVID-19. On the study more broadly: Both acute and convalescent COVID-19 samples were obtained from the United States, Italy and Spain.

In the study's own analysis: Amplification from reference gene primers served as the basis for estimated nucleated cell counts. TCRdb's table, derived via immunoSEQ multiplex PCR, lists solely in-frame clones and lacks some. V, J and clone size are those of that table, while D and trimming were read from the DNA. The data contain some 190,000 clones, 84% of them singletons. The germline gives CDR1 SGHDN, CDR2 FVKESK. This CDR3 is built from 14 residues. Trimming took 4 bases from V and 4 from J; bases not matched to a gene: 7. V usage is TRBV14 and J usage is TRBJ2-7, with TRBD2 matching 7 bases. The receptor was isolated from a woman aged 25 to 39 who had been exposed to COVID-19. Sequencing used PBMCs or T cells enriched from blood (not recorded which). The CDR3 DNA sequence: TGTGCCAGCAGCCCGCGGGGAGGGACGTACGAGCAGTACTTC. This codes for CASSPRGGTYEQYF. The full variable domain, its missing parts supplied by reference TRBV14 and TRBJ2-7, is EAGVTQFPSHSVIEKGQTVTLRCDPISGHDNLYWYRRVMGKEIKFLLHFVKESKQDESGMPNNRFLAERTGGTYSTLKVQPAELEDSGVYFCASSPRGGTYEQYFGPGTRLTVT.